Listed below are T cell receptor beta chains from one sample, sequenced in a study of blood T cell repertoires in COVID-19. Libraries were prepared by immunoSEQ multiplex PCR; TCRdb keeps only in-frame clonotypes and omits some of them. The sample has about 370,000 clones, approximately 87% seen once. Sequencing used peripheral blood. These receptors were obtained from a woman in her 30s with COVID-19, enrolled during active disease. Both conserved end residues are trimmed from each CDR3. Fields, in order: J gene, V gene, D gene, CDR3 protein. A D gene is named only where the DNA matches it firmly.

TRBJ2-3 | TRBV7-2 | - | ASSLAPSAGTQY
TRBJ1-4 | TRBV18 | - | ASSRAGGQGEKLF
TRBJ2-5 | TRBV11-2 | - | ASSLDLAGLNQETQY
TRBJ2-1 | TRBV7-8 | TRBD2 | ASSLVIGLAGDYEQF
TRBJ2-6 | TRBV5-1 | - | ASSLNPSPGSGANVLT
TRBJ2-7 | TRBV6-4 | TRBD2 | ASSLSLADSYEQY
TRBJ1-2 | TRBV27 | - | ASSLQVGRGYT
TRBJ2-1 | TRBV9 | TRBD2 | ASSLREIGLAGDEQF
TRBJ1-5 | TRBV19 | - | ASSILRQPQH
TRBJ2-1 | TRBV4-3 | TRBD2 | ASSQEVGAGSTNEQF